Following are 25 T cell receptor beta chains from one sample sequenced in a study of vaccination effects on CD4 cells after COVID-19 (dated by TCRdb to between 2020 and 2023). These receptors are not linked to any known antigen. The library came from the immunoSEQ multiplex PCR assay. TCRdb limited this immuneACCESS table to in-frame rearrangements with V and J called. A share of clones is missing; checked studies link under half to unresolved V genes, and the rest is unexplained. Here the sample has around 30,000 clones; 77% occur a single time. Under 25% of the sample rests with the top ten. In the ViraFEST assay, PBMC were stimulated with viral peptide pools, and antigen-specific CD4+ T cell clonotypes were then identified by expansion using TCR sequencing. After about 9 days of culture, CD4+ T cells were isolated with the EasySep CD4+ T cell isolation kit. PCR-confirmed SARS-CoV-2 infection had occurred in convalescent patients between March and December 2020, before the Alpha, Beta and Delta variants emerged in the United States.

Sequencing used CD4+ T cells from PBMCs cultured with HCoV-NL63 spike peptides, obtained before COVID-19 vaccination. The meaning of the sample's cell subset or site label: HCoV-NL63 spike overlapping peptide pool stimulation. The receptors were sampled from a human donor who had a prior SARS-CoV-2 infection.

The chain uses TRBV4-2 and TRBJ2-2; possibly TRBD1 or TRBD2 for D (5 bases each). The CDR3 spans 14 residues. With 1 base removed from V and 4 bases from J, the gap between germline ends came to 7 bases. The V gene's germline CDR1 is LGHNA and CDR2 YNFKEQ. CDR3 sequence reads: CASSQVGVTGELFF. The DNA for the CDR3 is TGTGCCAGCAGCCAAGTGGGGGTCACCGGGGAGCTGTTTTTT.

The J gene is TRBJ1-6, the V gene TRBV9; unclear D gene. This CDR3 contains 13 residues. Germline loops: CDR1 SGDLS, CDR2 YYNGEE. Between the trimmed V and J ends, which lost 3 bases and 9 bases, there was a span of 10 bases. The CDR3: CASSETWGSPLHF. CDR3 DNA: TGTGCCAGCAGCGAAACGTGGGGTTCACCCCTCCACTTT.

This chain connects TRBV11-3 to TRBJ2-3; 10 bases align to TRBD2. The junction had 12 bases not matched to a gene; V was cut back by 6 bases and J by 0 bases. Germline V gene data show CDR1 as SGHNT and CDR2 as YENEEA. This CDR3 contains 18 residues. This CDR3 is CASSRGLASYLSTDTQYF. DNA of the CDR3: TGTGCCAGCAGTCGGGGACTAGCGAGCTATCTTAGCACAGATACGCAGTATTTT.

The V gene is TRBV9, the J gene TRBJ2-6; D gene unclear. V was pared by 4 bases and J by 0 bases, with 5 bases between. The CDR3 length is 14 residues. CDR1 is SGDLS, CDR2 YYNGEE, per germline. CDR3 nucleotides: TGTGCCAGCAGCTCCATCTCTGGGGCCAACGTCCTGACTTTC. Amino acids: CASSSISGANVLTF. Supplemented by reference TRBV9 and TRBJ2-6, the full variable domain reads DSGVTQTPKHLITATGQRVTLRCSPRSGDLSVYWYQQSLDQGLQFLIQYYNGEERAKGNILERFSAQQFPDLHSELNLSSLELGDSALYFCASSSISGANVLTFGAGSRLTVL.

The chain carries TRBV2 and TRBJ2-3, with D possibly called TRBD1 or TRBD2 (5 bases each). CDR3 length: 13 residues. Germline V gives CDR1 SNHLY, CDR2 FYNNEI. Trimming removed 6 bases at V and 2 bases at J, with 9 bases between. The CDR3 region has the DNA TGTGCCAGCAGCACGGGGCACACAGATACGCAGTATTTT. As protein: CASSTGHTDTQYF.

V is TRBV5-4 and J is TRBJ2-1; 9 bases fit TRBD2. The V and J ends lost 4 bases and 4 bases, in that order; junction bases with no gene match: 15. CDR1 SGHNT and CDR2 YYREEE come from the germline V gene (reference sequence). This CDR3 comprises 18 residues. CDR3 loop: CASSPPGRSSGGYNEQFF. The CDR3 nucleotides read TGTGCCAGCAGCCCTCCGGGCCGGAGTAGCGGGGGATACAATGAGCAGTTCTTC.

This clone has only one observation. This chain connects TRBV24-1 to TRBJ2-5; D is unresolved. Germline CDR1 and CDR2: KGHDR and SFDVKD. The CDR3 has 16 amino acids. V shed 1 base and J shed 1 base, with 12 bases lying between them. This chain's CDR3 is CATSDFGKGFQETQYF. CDR3 bases: TGTGCCACCAGTGATTTCGGCAAGGGATTCCAAGAGACCCAGTACTTC.

This clone was detected only a few times. This rearrangement joins TRBV18 to TRBJ2-7; 8 bases match TRBD1. In germline, CDR1 is KGHSH, CDR2 LQKENI. The CDR3 consists of 15 residues. With V trimmed by 4 bases and J by 6 bases, 11 bases remained unmatched. CDR3 DNA sequence: TGTGCCAGCTCACAGGACAGGGTTGAATATGGCGAGCAGTACTTC. It encodes CASSQDRVEYGEQYF.

This chain joins TRBV7-2 and TRBJ1-2; TRBD1 might be the D (6 bases). Trimming cost V 7 bases and J 4 bases, with 16 bases left between them. The CDR3 loop spans 14 amino acids. Germline CDR1 SGHTA, CDR2 FQGNSA. The CDR3 DNA reads as TGTGCCAGCACCCAGACAGGCTGGCTCTATGGCTACACCTTC. Amino acids: CASTQTGWLYGYTF. Full variable domain (rest looked up from reference TRBV7-2 and TRBJ1-2): GAGVSQSPSNKVTEKGKDVELRCDPISGHTALYWYRQSLGQGLEFLIYFQGNSAPDKSGLPSDRFSAERTGGSVSTLTIQRTQQEDSAVYLCASTQTGWLYGYTFGSGTRLTVV.

This clone came up a few times. The rearrangement joins TRBV7-9 to TRBJ1-2, with D uncertain. Germline CDR1 SEHNR, CDR2 FQNEAQ (reference sequence). There are 14 residues in the CDR3. V was trimmed by 4 bases and J by 2 bases, leaving 11 bases between them. The CDR3 DNA reads as TGTGCCAGCAGCTCCCAAGACACAAACTATGGCTACACCTTC. Protein: CASSSQDTNYGYTF. Supplemented by reference TRBV7-9 and TRBJ1-2, the full variable domain reads DTGVSQNPRHKITKRGQNVTFRCDPISEHNRLYWYRQTLGQGPEFLTYFQNEAQLEKSRLLSDRFSAERPKGSFSTLEIQRTEQGDSAMYLCASSSQDTNYGYTFGSGTRLTVV.

The genes are TRBV2 and TRBJ2-1; D is uncertain. V dropped 1 base and J dropped 3 bases, with 4 bases sitting between them. The germline V gene encodes CDR1 SNHLY and CDR2 FYNNEI. This CDR3 region has 13 residues. CDR3 region: CASSEDRYNEQFF. The DNA of the CDR3 is TGTGCCAGCAGTGAAGATCGCTACAATGAGCAGTTCTTC.

The chain carries TRBV2 and TRBJ2-3; D may be TRBD1 (5 bases). Deletions cut 3 bases from V and 6 bases from J, with 16 bases between. This CDR3 region has 15 residues. Per germline, CDR1 SNHLY and CDR2 FYNNEI. CDR3 DNA sequence: TGTGCCAGCAGTGAGGTGATGGTGGGGCTGGATACGCAGTATTTT. Residues: CASSEVMVGLDTQYF.

The chain couples TRBV6-5 to TRBJ2-7; 9 nucleotides align to TRBD1. The trim removed 0 bases at V and 0 bases at J, leaving 3 bases unmatched. The CDR3 length is 16 residues. Germline V gene lookup returns CDR1 MNHEY and CDR2 SVGAGI. CDR3 residues: CASSYSPQGASYEQYF. DNA for the CDR3: TGTGCCAGCAGTTACTCCCCACAGGGGGCCTCCTACGAGCAGTACTTC.

The rearrangement links TRBV11-3 to TRBJ2-7; D possibly uses TRBD1 or TRBD2 (5 bases each). Between the trimmed V and J ends, which lost 1 base and 6 bases, there was a span of 16 bases. The CDR3 extends over 15 amino acids. The germline V gene has CDR1 SGHNT and CDR2 YENEEA. CDR3 in DNA: TGTGCCAGCAGCTTAGTGGGACCGCGTCAAAGCGAGCAGTACTTC. Translation: CASSLVGPRQSEQYF.

This rearrangement joins TRBV6-5 to TRBJ2-5; no definite D call. Trimming shortened V by 5 bases and J by 5 bases, and 9 bases separated the two germline ends. Germline V lookup: CDR1 MNHEY, CDR2 SVGAGI. This CDR3 region has 12 residues. For the CDR3, the DNA is TGTGCCAGCAGTCACCCCCCGGAGACCCAGTACTTC. This sequence encodes CASSHPPETQYF.

This CDR3 is CASSIQTGGWQFF. CDR3 DNA sequence: TGTGCCAGTAGTATACAGACAGGGGGCTGGCAGTTCTTC. The chain recombines TRBV19 with TRBJ2-1, with 10 bases that match TRBD1. Germline V gene lookup returns CDR1 LNHDA and CDR2 SQIVND (reference sequence). This CDR3 has 13 residues. The ends lost 2 bases at V and 12 bases at J; junction bases unmatched: 4.

The J gene is TRBJ2-5, the V gene TRBV7-9; 14 nucleotides line up with TRBD2. This CDR3 has 15 residues. Germline CDR1 SEHNR, CDR2 FQNEAQ (reference sequence). J gave up 7 bases and V 6 bases, and 7 bases lay outside the gene matches. This chain's CDR3 is CASRTSGRGRRTQYF. The CDR3, as DNA: TGTGCCAGCAGGACTAGCGGGAGGGGACGCCGGACCCAGTACTTC.

The V call is TRBV18, the J call TRBJ2-3, with a possible D match to TRBD1 (6 bases). V was shortened by 4 bases and J by 5 bases, with 13 bases between the two germline ends. Germline V gene lookup returns CDR1 KGHSH and CDR2 LQKENI. The CDR3 length is 14 residues. DNA for the CDR3: TGTGCCAGCTCACGTTCGACAGGTGGAGATACGCAGTATTTT. Translating it yields CASSRSTGGDTQYF. Combining the CDR3 with reference TRBV18 and TRBJ2-3 gives the whole variable domain NAGVMQNPRHLVRRRGQEARLRCSPMKGHSHVYWYRQLPEEGLKFMVYLQKENIIDESGMPKERFSAEFPKEGPSILRIQQVVRGDSAAYFCASSRSTGGDTQYFGPGTRLTVL.

The chain has TRBV11-2 and TRBJ2-1; 7 bases line up with TRBD2. The CDR3 has 16 residues. The V gene end was trimmed by 6 bases and the J gene end by 0 bases; junction bases not matched to a gene: 8. Germline V gene sequence: CDR1 SGHAT, CDR2 FQNNGV. CDR3 in amino acids: CASSSGGSGSYNEQFF. The CDR3 coding sequence is TGTGCCAGCAGTTCGGGGGGAAGCGGCTCCTACAATGAGCAGTTCTTC.

This clone was seen once. V gene TRBV9 combines with J gene TRBJ1-1, with 11 bases identical to TRBD1. This CDR3 has 14 residues. Germline assignment: CDR1 SGDLS and CDR2 YYNGEE. V lost 4 bases, J lost 10 bases, and 9 bases stayed unmatched. The CDR3 loop is CASSPGTGGRVAFF. The CDR3 DNA follows: TGTGCCAGCAGCCCCGGGACAGGGGGGCGTGTAGCTTTCTTT.

J is TRBJ1-6 and V is TRBV10-3; D may be TRBD1 (5 bases). Trimming took off 0 bases at V and 7 bases at J, with 13 bases between the two ends. The CDR3 covers 16 residues. CDR1 and CDR2 from the germline V gene are ENHRY and SYGVKD. CDR3 nucleotide sequence: TGTGCCATCAGTGAGTCGCCGGGACGCAAAAATTCACCCCTCCACTTT. Amino acids: CAISESPGRKNSPLHF.

The chain uses TRBV25-1 and TRBJ2-6; tentatively, D is TRBD2 (6 bases). This CDR3 spans 15 amino acids. Germline V lookup: CDR1 MGHDK, CDR2 SYGVNS. Trimming pared 6 bases from V and 2 bases from J, leaving 11 bases between. CDR3 coding DNA: TGTGCCAGCAGGGCCGGGGGAGCTGGGGCCAACGTCCTGACTTTC. Residues: CASRAGGAGANVLTF.

The CDR3 sequence is CASSLEWGRNYGYTF. The CDR3 DNA is TGTGCCAGCAGCCTAGAATGGGGTCGCAACTATGGCTACACCTTC. The V call is TRBV7-9, the J call TRBJ1-2, with D hard to call. The CDR3 is made up of 15 amino acids. Germline values: CDR1 SEHNR, CDR2 FQNEAQ (reference sequence). V lost 5 bases and J 2 bases, leaving 15 bases between the germline ends.

V gene TRBV19 combines with J gene TRBJ1-1; D gene uncertain. The CDR3 spans 13 residues. V was trimmed by 5 bases and J by 3 bases, leaving 10 bases between them. Germline CDR1 LNHDA, CDR2 SQIVND (reference sequence). In DNA, the CDR3 is TGTGCCAGTAGTGGGAGGATTTACACTGAAGCTTTCTTT. This encodes CASSGRIYTEAFF.

This chain links TRBV5-5 with TRBJ2-3, with 9 positions matching TRBD1. The trim removed 1 base at V and 5 bases at J, leaving 11 bases unmatched. The CDR3 consists of 17 residues. The germline gives CDR1 SGHKS, CDR2 YYEKEE (reference sequence). This CDR3 reads CASSLWFGTGKGDTQYF. CDR3 bases: TGTGCCAGCAGCTTGTGGTTCGGGACAGGGAAAGGAGATACGCAGTATTTT.